This T cell receptor beta chain stems from a study of response to subunit inactivated influenza vaccine. General study findings and limits: Few new T cells, the authors suggested, are recruited by each seasonal influenza vaccination.

TCRdb re-called the RT-PCR reads with MiXCR, one entry per CDR3 protein. This sample has about 700,000 distinct CDR3 sequences, with 14% found just once. CDR3 length: 15 amino acids. V lost 3 bases to trimming and J lost 1 base, with 9 bases between them. The germline CDR1 and CDR2 sequences are WSHSY and SAAADI. About this clonotype: Its specificity is unknown.

Source: PBMCs from blood, taken less than 15 days before vaccination. The chain has TRBV10-2 and TRBJ2-2; TRBD2 is a possible D gene (5 bases). The sequence was obtained from a man in his forties or fifties who received an inactivated influenza vaccine. CDR3 in amino acids: CASSDLGVNTGELFF. CDR3 nucleotide sequence: TGCGCCAGCAGTGACCTCGGGGTGAACACCGGGGAGCTGTTTTTT.